The clone carrying this T cell receptor beta chain occurred once. This CDR3 has 17 amino acids. Trimming removed 3 bases from V and 3 bases from J; junction bases left unmatched: 9. The germline V gene encodes CDR1 SGHRS and CDR2 YFSETQ. The sample is drawn from a study of blood T cell repertoires in COVID-19. Overall study: The analysed material was cDNA or gDNA that came from T cells, B-cell-depleted T cells, or PBMCs.

TCRdb's copy holds only in-frame clones and misses some; the assay was immunoSEQ multiplex PCR. The top ten clones hold roughly 10% of a sample with about 200,000 clones, around 83% of them seen once. The chain carries TRBV5-1 and TRBJ2-7; 13 bases are a match to TRBD2. Sequences were obtained from peripheral blood. The receptor was isolated from a woman between 45 and 65 years old with COVID-19, enrolled during active disease. As DNA, the CDR3 is TGCGCCAGCAGCTGGGGTCCGGGACTAGCGGGGTTCTACGAGCAGTACGTC. Translating it yields CASSWGPGLAGFYEQYV.